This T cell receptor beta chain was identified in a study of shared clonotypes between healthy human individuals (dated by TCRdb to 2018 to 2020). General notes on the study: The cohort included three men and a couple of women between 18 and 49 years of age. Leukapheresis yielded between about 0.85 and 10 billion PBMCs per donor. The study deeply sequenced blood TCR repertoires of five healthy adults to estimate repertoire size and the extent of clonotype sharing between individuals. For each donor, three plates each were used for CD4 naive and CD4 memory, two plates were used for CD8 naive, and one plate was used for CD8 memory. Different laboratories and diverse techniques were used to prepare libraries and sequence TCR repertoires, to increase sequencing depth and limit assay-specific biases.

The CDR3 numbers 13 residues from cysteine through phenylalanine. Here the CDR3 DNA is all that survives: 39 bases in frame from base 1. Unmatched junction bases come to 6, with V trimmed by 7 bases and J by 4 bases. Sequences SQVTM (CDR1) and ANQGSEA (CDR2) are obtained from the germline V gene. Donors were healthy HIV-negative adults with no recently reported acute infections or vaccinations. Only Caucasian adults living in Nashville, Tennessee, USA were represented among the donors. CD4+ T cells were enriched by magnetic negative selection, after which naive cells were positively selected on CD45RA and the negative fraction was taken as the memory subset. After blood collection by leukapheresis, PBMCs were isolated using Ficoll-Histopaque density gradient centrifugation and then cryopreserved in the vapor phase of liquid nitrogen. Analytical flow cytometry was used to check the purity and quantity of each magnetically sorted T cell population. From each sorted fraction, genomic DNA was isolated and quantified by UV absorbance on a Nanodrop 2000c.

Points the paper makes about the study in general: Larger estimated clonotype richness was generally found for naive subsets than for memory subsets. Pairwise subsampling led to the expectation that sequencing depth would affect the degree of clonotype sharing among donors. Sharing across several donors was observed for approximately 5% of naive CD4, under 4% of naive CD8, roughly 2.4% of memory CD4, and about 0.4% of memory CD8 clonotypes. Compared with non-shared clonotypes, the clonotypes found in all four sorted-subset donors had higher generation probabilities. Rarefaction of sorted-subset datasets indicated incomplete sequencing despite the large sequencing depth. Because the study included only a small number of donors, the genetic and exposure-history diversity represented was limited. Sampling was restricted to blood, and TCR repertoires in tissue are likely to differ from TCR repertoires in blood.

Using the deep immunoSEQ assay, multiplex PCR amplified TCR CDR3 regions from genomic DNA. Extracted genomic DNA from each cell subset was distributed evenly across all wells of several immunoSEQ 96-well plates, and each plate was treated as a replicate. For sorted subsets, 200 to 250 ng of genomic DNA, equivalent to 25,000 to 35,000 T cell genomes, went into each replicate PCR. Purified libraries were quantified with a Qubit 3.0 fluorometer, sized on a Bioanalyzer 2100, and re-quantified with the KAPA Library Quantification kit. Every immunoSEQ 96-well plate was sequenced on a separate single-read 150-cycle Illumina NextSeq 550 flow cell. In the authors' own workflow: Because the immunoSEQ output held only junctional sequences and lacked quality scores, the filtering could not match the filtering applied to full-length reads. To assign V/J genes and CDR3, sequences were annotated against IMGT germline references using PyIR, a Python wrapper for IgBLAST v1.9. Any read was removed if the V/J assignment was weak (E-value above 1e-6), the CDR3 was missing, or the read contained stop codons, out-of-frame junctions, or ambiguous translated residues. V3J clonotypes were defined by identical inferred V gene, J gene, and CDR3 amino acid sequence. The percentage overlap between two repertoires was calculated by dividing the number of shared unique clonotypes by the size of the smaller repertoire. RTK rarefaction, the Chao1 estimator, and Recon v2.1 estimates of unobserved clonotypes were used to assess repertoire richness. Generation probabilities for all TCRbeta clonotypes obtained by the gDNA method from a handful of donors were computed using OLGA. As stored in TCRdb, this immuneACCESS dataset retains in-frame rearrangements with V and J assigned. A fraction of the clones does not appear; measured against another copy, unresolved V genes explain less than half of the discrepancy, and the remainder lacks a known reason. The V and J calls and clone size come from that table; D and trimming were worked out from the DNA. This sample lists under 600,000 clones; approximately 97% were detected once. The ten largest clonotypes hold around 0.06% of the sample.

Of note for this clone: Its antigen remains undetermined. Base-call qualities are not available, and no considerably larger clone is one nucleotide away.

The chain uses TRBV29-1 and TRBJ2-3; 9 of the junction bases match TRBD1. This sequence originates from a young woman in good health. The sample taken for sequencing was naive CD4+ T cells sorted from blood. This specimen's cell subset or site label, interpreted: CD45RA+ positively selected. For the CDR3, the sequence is CSAGTGWADTQYF. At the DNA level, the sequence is TGCAGCGCCGGGACAGGGTGGGCAGATACGCAGTATTTT.